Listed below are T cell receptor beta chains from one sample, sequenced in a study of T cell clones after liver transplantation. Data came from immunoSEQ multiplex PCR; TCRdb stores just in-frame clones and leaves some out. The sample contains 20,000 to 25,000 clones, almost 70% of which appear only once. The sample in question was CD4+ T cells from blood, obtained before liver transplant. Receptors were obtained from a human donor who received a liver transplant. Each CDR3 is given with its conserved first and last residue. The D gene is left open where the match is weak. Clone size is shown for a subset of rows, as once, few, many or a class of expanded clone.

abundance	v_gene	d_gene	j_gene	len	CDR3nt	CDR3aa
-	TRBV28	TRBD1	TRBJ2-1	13	TGTGCCAGCAGTTTGAACAGGGGCAATGAGCAGTTCTTC	CASSLNRGNEQFF
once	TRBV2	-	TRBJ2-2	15	TGTGCCAGCAGGCCGGGACCGAGGTACACCGGGGAGCTGTTTTTT	CASRPGPRYTGELFF
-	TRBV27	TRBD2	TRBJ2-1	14	TGTGCCAGCTCCGGACTAGCGTTTTACAATGAGCAGTTCTTC	CASSGLAFYNEQFF
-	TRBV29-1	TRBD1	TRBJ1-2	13	TGCAGCGTTGAAAGACAGGGAACGGATGGCTACACCTTC	CSVERQGTDGYTF
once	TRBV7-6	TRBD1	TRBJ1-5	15	TGTGCCAGCAGCCCCGGGACAGGGGGACATCAGCCCCAGCATTTT	CASSPGTGGHQPQHF
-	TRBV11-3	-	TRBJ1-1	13	TGTGCCAGCAGCTTAGTTCCAGATACTGAAGCTTTCTTT	CASSLVPDTEAFF
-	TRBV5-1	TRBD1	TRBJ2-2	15	TGCGCCAGCAGCTTACAGGGGGCGCGAACCGGGGAGCTGTTTTTT	CASSLQGARTGELFF
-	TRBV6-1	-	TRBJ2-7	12	TGTGCCAGCAGTGACATGACCTACGAGCAGTACTTC	CASSDMTYEQYF
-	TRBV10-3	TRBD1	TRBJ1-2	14	TGTGCCAGTACCCGGGACAGGGAGTCTTATGGCTACACCTTC	CASTRDRESYGYTF
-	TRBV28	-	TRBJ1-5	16	TGTGCCAGCGGGGAAAACTCAGGGGTTACTTATCAGCCCCAGCATTTT	CASGENSGVTYQPQHF
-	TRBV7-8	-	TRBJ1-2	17	TGTGCCAGCAGCTTGACGACTATAAATAAGCCTTCCCATGGCTACACCTTC	CASSLTTINKPSHGYTF
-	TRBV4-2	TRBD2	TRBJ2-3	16	TGTGCCAGCAGCCATTCCTCGGGGGGGTCGGGAGATACGCAGTATTTT	CASSHSSGGSGDTQYF
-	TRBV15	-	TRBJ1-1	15	TGTGCCACCAGCAGAGAGTTGAACGTAGCCACTGAAGCTTTCTTT	CATSRELNVATEAFF
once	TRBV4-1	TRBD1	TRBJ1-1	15	TGCGCCAGCAGCCAAGAGGGACAGGGGGACACTGAAGCTTTCTTT	CASSQEGQGDTEAFF
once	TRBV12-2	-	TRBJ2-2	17	TGTGCAAGTCGCTCCCGAGCGGGAGGGCCGAACACCGGGGAGCTGTTTTTT	CASRSRAGGPNTGELFF
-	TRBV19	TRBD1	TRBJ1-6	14	TGTGCCAGTAGTTCCGGGACAGAGAATTCACCCCTCCACTTT	CASSSGTENSPLHF
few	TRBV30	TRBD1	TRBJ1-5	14	TGTGCCTGGAGTACAAGACAGGGGTCCCAGCCCCAGCATTTT	CAWSTRQGSQPQHF
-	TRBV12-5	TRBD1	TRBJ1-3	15	TGTGCTAGTGGTTTGACAGGGGGCTCTGGAAACACCATATATTTT	CASGLTGGSGNTIYF
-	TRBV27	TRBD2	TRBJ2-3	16	TGTGCCAGCAGATTCTCACTAGCGGGAGATGGAGATACGCAGTATTTT	CASRFSLAGDGDTQYF
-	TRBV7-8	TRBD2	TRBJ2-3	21	TGTGCCAGCAGTAAGAAACGGCGGGGGCTAGCGGGAGACCAACGCGCAGATACGCAGTATTTT	CASSKKRRGLAGDQRADTQYF
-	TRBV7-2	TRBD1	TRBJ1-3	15	TGTGCCAGCAGCCCCGGACAGGGCCCTGGAAACACCATATATTTT	CASSPGQGPGNTIYF
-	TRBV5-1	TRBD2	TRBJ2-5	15	TGCGCCAGCAGCTCCCAGTCGGGACTAGCGGAGACCCAGTACTTC	CASSSQSGLAETQYF
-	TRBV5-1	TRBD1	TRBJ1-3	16	TGCGCCAGCAGCTTGGAGGACAGGCCCTCTGGAAACACCATATATTTT	CASSLEDRPSGNTIYF
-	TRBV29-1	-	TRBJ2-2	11	TGCAGCGTACGCGTTACCGGGGAGCTGTTTTTT	CSVRVTGELFF
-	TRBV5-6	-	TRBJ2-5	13	TGTGCCAGCAGTTTTACCCGGGTGGAGACCCAGTACTTC	CASSFTRVETQYF
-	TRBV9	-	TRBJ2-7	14	TGTGCCAGCAGCCTTGGGCCTAGCTCCTACGAGCAGTACTTC	CASSLGPSSYEQYF
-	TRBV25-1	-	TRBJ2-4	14	TGTGCCAGCAGCGAGGGGGTCAATCAAAACATTCAGTACTTC	CASSEGVNQNIQYF
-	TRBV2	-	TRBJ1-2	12	TGTGCCAGTATCCGGGAACAGTATGGCTACACCTTC	CASIREQYGYTF
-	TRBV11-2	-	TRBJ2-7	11	TGTGCCAGCAGCTTAGGGACAGCACCGTACTTC	CASSLGTAPYF
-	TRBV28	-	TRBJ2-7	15	TGTGCCAGCAGTTTATTAGGGGGAAGGCTATACGAGCAGTACTTC	CASSLLGGRLYEQYF
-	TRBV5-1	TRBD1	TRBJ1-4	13	TGCGCCAGCTCGACAGGGGGCGGTGAAAAACTGTTTTTT	CASSTGGGEKLFF